Below are 25 T cell receptor beta chains sequenced from a single sample in a study of blood T cell repertoires in COVID-19. The table came from immunoSEQ multiplex PCR; TCRdb's copy has only in-frame clones and leaves some out. The data show under 250,000 clones, more than 75% seen once. The sequencing input was peripheral blood. The receptors here all came from an older woman who had recovered from COVID-19.

This rearrangement joins TRBV7-2 to TRBJ1-5; TRBD1 matches 7 bases. The germline gives CDR1 SGHTA, CDR2 FQGNSA. J was trimmed by 2 bases and V by 5 bases; bases with no gene match: 6. The CDR3 loop spans 15 amino acids. DNA of the CDR3: TGTGCCAGCAGCGGATCCGGGACAGGCAATCAGCCCCAGCATTTT. It yields the protein CASSGSGTGNQPQHF.

This clone was observed once. The chain uses TRBV5-1 and TRBJ1-2; D remains unclear. The ends were cut back, 0 bases at V and 4 bases at J, with 10 bases in the middle. Germline V gene lookup returns CDR1 SGHRS and CDR2 YFSETQ. This CDR3 has 14 residues. The CDR3 nucleotides read TGCGCCAGCAGCTTGGAAGGCGAGCGCTATGGCTACACCTTC. Translating it yields CASSLEGERYGYTF. The whole variable domain, filled in from reference TRBV5-1 and TRBJ1-2, reads KAGVTQTPRYLIKTRGQQVTLSCSPISGHRSVSWYQQTPGQGLQFLFEYFSETQRNKGNFPGRFSGRQFSNSRSEMNVSTLELGDSALYLCASSLEGERYGYTFGSGTRLTVV.

V usage is TRBV7-9 and J usage is TRBJ1-2; no reliable D call. The CDR3 runs 13 residues. Germline CDR1 reads SEHNR; CDR2 reads FQNEAQ (reference sequence). The V end lost 6 bases, the J end lost 2 bases, and 10 bases lay between the germline ends. CDR3 region: CASSTRGNYGYTF. The CDR3 nucleotides are TGTGCCAGCAGTACTAGAGGAAACTATGGCTACACCTTC.

V and J are TRBV27 and TRBJ1-6, with a weak D call TRBD1 (5 bases). Between the trimmed V and J ends, which lost 3 bases and 7 bases, there was a span of 7 bases. CDR3 size: 13 residues. CDR1 is MNHEY and CDR2 is SMNVEV in the germline V gene (reference sequence). The CDR3 sequence is CASSLNRNSPLHF. CDR3 bases: TGTGCCAGCAGTTTGAACAGGAATTCACCCCTCCACTTT.

This chain joins TRBV27 and TRBJ2-7; a weak D match, TRBD1 (6 bases). From germline, CDR1 is MNHEY and CDR2 SMNVEV (reference sequence). This CDR3 is 15 amino acids long. The V end was cut by 0 bases, the J end by 3 bases, with 12 bases between. CDR3 sequence reads: CASSLSTGPFYEQYF. The CDR3 bases are TGTGCCAGCAGTTTATCGACAGGACCCTTCTACGAGCAGTACTTC.

This chain links TRBV15 with TRBJ2-5; 15 bases align to TRBD2. Per the germline V gene, CDR1 is LNHNV and CDR2 is YYDKDF (reference sequence). V trimming: 3 bases; J trimming: 8 bases; junction bases outside the gene matches: 7. The CDR3 is made up of 16 amino acids. For the CDR3, the DNA is TGTGCCACCAGCAGCGGTGGACTAGCGGGGGGGGAAACCCAGTACTTC. This gives the protein CATSSGGLAGGETQYF. Variable domain in full (rest from reference TRBV15 and TRBJ2-5): DAMVIQNPRYQVTQFGKPVTLSCSQTLNHNVMYWYQQKSSQAPKLLFHYYDKDFNNEADTPDNFQSRRPNTSFCFLDIRSPGLGDTAMYLCATSSGGLAGGETQYFGPGTRLLVL.

The chain joins TRBV29-1 to TRBJ1-3; D gene unclear. Germline CDR1 SQVTM, CDR2 ANQGSEA. This CDR3 comprises 14 residues. V lost 4 bases to trimming and J lost 3 bases, with 13 bases between them. CDR3 region: CSVVVRGVGNTIYF. The CDR3 DNA reads as TGCAGCGTTGTGGTTCGGGGAGTTGGAAACACCATATATTTT. The entire variable domain, with the rest obtained from reference TRBV29-1 and TRBJ1-3, is as follows: SAVISQKPSRDICQRGTSLTIQCQVDSQVTMMFWYRQQPGQSLTLIATANQGSEATYESGFVIDKFPISRPNLTFSTLTVSNMSPEDSSIYLCSVVVRGVGNTIYFGEGSWLTVV.

The V call is TRBV7-9, the J call TRBJ2-2, with 8 positions matching TRBD1. The V and J ends lost 5 bases and 1 base, in that order; junction bases with no gene match: 3. The germline gives CDR1 SEHNR, CDR2 FQNEAQ (reference sequence). The CDR3 runs 15 residues. Here the CDR3 DNA reads TGTGCCAGCAGCCCCGGGACAGGGAACACCGGGGAGCTGTTTTTT. This encodes CASSPGTGNTGELFF.

The chain links TRBV28 to TRBJ1-3; D unresolved. The CDR3 spans 16 residues. In germline, CDR1 is MDHEN, CDR2 SYDVKM. V shed 6 bases and J shed 0 bases, with 15 bases lying between them. In DNA, the CDR3 is TGTGCCAGCAGGACTTTTATAGCCTCCTCTGGAAACACCATATATTTT. Translating it yields CASRTFIASSGNTIYF.

The chain employs TRBV19 and TRBJ1-4; D is possibly TRBD1 (6 bases). Germline V gene lookup returns CDR1 LNHDA and CDR2 SQIVND (reference sequence). V was shortened by 6 bases and J by 4 bases, with 12 bases between the two germline ends. This CDR3 comprises 14 residues. The CDR3 reads CASSGTRLNEKLFF. In DNA form, the CDR3 reads TGTGCCAGTAGCGGGACACGGCTTAATGAAAAACTGTTTTTT.

This chain joins TRBV27 and TRBJ1-5; 8 nucleotides line up with TRBD1. Germline trimming cut 4 bases from V and 5 bases from J; bases unmatched to any gene: 7. The germline gives CDR1 MNHEY, CDR2 SMNVEV (reference sequence). The CDR3 loop spans 15 amino acids. This CDR3 reads CASSSDRGVYQPQHF. The CDR3 nucleotides read TGTGCCAGCAGTTCCGACAGGGGAGTCTATCAGCCCCAGCATTTT.

The chain joins TRBV3-1 (or the pseudogene TRBV3-2) to TRBJ1-4; no definite D call. This CDR3 has 13 residues. The germline CDR1 and CDR2 sequences are LGHDT and YNNKEL (reference sequence). Trimming stripped 4 bases from V and 5 bases from J, with 8 bases between. The CDR3 DNA reads as TGTGCCAGCAGCCGTAGTCTAAATGAAAAACTGTTTTTT. This sequence encodes CASSRSLNEKLFF.

The chain joins TRBV29-1 to TRBJ1-5, with 9 nucleotides matching TRBD1. CDR1 is SQVTM, CDR2 ANQGSEA, per germline. J gave up 4 bases and V 4 bases, and 8 bases lay outside the gene matches. The CDR3 is made up of 15 amino acids. The CDR3 spells CSVGGTGNQNQPQHF. DNA of the CDR3: TGCAGCGTTGGGGGGACAGGGAACCAAAATCAGCCCCAGCATTTT.

Here the CDR3 reads CASSLTSSRNWETQYF. The CDR3 coding sequence is TGTGCCAGCAGCTTAACTAGTTCAAGGAATTGGGAGACCCAGTACTTC. The gene calls are TRBV7-2 and TRBJ2-5, with D possibly TRBD2 on 5 matching bases. The V gene's germline CDR1 is SGHTA and CDR2 FQGNSA. The V gene lost 2 bases and the J gene lost 5 bases, with 18 bases spanning the gap. The CDR3 totals 16 residues.

This clone was picked up one time. The chain has TRBV29-1 and TRBJ2-5, with D perhaps TRBD2 (5 bases). CDR3 length: 11 amino acids. Between the trimmed V and J ends, which lost 6 bases and 5 bases, there was a span of 10 bases. Germline assignment: CDR1 SQVTM and CDR2 ANQGSEA. The CDR3 DNA reads as TGCAGCGTCAGACTAAGGGAGACCCAGTACTTC. Amino acids: CSVRLRETQYF. The variable domain in full, completed from reference TRBV29-1 and TRBJ2-5, reads SAVISQKPSRDICQRGTSLTIQCQVDSQVTMMFWYRQQPGQSLTLIATANQGSEATYESGFVIDKFPISRPNLTFSTLTVSNMSPEDSSIYLCSVRLRETQYFGPGTRLLVL.

This clone was recorded once. The chain joins TRBV3-1 (or the pseudogene TRBV3-2) to TRBJ1-2; 9 nucleotides match TRBD1. CDR1 LGHDT and CDR2 YNNKEL come from the germline V gene (reference sequence). CDR3 length: 13 residues. V trimming: 6 bases; J trimming: 8 bases; junction bases outside the gene matches: 7. In DNA, the CDR3 is TGTGCCAGCAGTGCCGGGACAGGGAGCGGCTACACCTTC. It codes for CASSAGTGSGYTF.

The chain uses TRBV10-3 and TRBJ2-5; TRBD2 aligns across 12 bases. Germline V gives CDR1 ENHRY, CDR2 SYGVKD. The CDR3 totals 17 residues. V lost 0 bases to trimming and J lost 2 bases; unmatched junction nucleotides: 4. CDR3 region: CAISESLTSGGQETQYF. The CDR3 DNA follows: TGTGCCATCAGTGAGTCTCTGACTAGCGGGGGACAAGAGACCCAGTACTTC.

CDR3 sequence (DNA): TGTGCCATCAGTGCGGGACAGCAGGAGAAAGCCCTCCACTTT. It codes for CAISAGQQEKALHF. The chain links TRBV10-3 to TRBJ1-6; 7 nucleotides agree with TRBD1. V shed 4 bases and J 14 bases; nucleotides not matched to a gene: 11. Germline-derived CDR1 and CDR2 are ENHRY and SYGVKD. This CDR3 has 14 residues.

This clone was detected only once. The genes are TRBV12-5 and TRBJ1-3; D remains unclear. CDR3 length: 15 amino acids. The germline V gene has CDR1 LGHNT and CDR2 FRNRAP. V was pared by 6 bases and J by 3 bases, with 15 bases between. CDR3 amino acids: CASGNPGTIGNTIYF. CDR3 DNA: TGTGCTAGTGGGAACCCGGGAACAATTGGAAACACCATATATTTT.

The chain is built from TRBV6-1 and TRBJ1-1; 8 nucleotides match TRBD1. In germline, CDR1 is MNHNS, CDR2 SASEGT. CDR3 length: 16 amino acids. Trimming took 2 bases from V and 5 from J; bases not matched to a gene: 10. In DNA form, the CDR3 reads TGTGCCAGCAGTGAATACCAGGGGGCGTATGGAACTGAAGCTTTCTTT. This translates into CASSEYQGAYGTEAFF.

This clone was observed a few times. The rearrangement joins TRBV9 to TRBJ1-1, with 8 bases identical to TRBD1. V trimming: 4 bases; J trimming: 1 base; junction bases outside the gene matches: 3. The CDR3 runs 14 residues. Germline CDR1 reads SGDLS; CDR2 reads YYNGEE. CDR3 in amino acids: CASSRGQENTEAFF. The CDR3 DNA sequence: TGTGCCAGCAGCAGGGGACAGGAGAACACTGAAGCTTTCTTT.

This chain uses TRBV5-8 with TRBJ2-7; no clear D. CDR3 length equals 13 residues. V lost 0 bases to trimming and J lost 6 bases, with 10 bases between them. Per germline, CDR1 SGHTS and CDR2 YDEGEE. The CDR3 region is CASSLVQIREQYF. CDR3 bases: TGTGCCAGCAGCTTGGTTCAGATCCGCGAGCAGTACTTC.

The J gene is TRBJ2-5, the V gene TRBV7-6, with 12 bases identical to TRBD1. The V gene end was trimmed by 6 bases and the J gene end by 5 bases; junction bases not matched to a gene: 7. In germline, CDR1 is SGHVS, CDR2 FNYEAQ. The CDR3 extends over 15 amino acids. As DNA, the CDR3 is TGTGCCAGCAGTCGGGACAGGGGGCGCCAGGAGACCCAGTACTTC. Protein: CASSRDRGRQETQYF.

The rearrangement uses TRBV10-3 and TRBJ1-1; 8 positions match TRBD1. The germline V gene has CDR1 ENHRY and CDR2 SYGVKD. Trimming removed 3 bases from V and 5 bases from J; junction bases left unmatched: 8. This CDR3 region has 15 residues. CDR3 loop: CAISDKDRAGTEAFF. CDR3 bases: TGTGCCATCAGTGACAAGGACAGGGCGGGGACTGAAGCTTTCTTT.

In DNA, the CDR3 is TGTGCCAGCAGTTTAGCAGGGGGGTCGGGTGGCTACACCTTC. Translation: CASSLAGGSGGYTF. This sequence joins TRBV28 and TRBJ1-2; 7 nucleotides agree with TRBD1. Germline V gene sequence: CDR1 MDHEN, CDR2 SYDVKM. Trimming removed 2 bases from V and 7 bases from J; junction bases left unmatched: 7. CDR3 length: 14 residues.